A single sample gave rise to the 24 T cell receptor beta chains below, sequenced in a study of T-cell reconstitution after alpha-beta-depleted transplantation in children. Molecular barcoding with unique molecular identifiers was used for the TCRbeta library. TCRdb independently ran MiXCR on the PCR reads; one entry per CDR3 protein. This sample carries approximately 400,000 distinct CDR3 sequences, roughly 10% of them seen once, and the ten largest clones take about 5%. This sample comprised PBMCs from the stem cell graft donor, obtained from the stem cell graft. These receptors all come from a human donor who donated a stem cell graft to a child with acute myeloid leukemia.

This clonotype has ten or more counts. This chain uses TRBV20-1 with TRBJ2-2; D is possibly TRBD1 (5 bases). There are 17 residues in the CDR3. Between the trimmed V and J ends, which lost 6 bases and 5 bases, there was a span of 25 bases. Germline V lookup: CDR1 DFQATT, CDR2 SNEGSKA (reference sequence). The CDR3 nucleotides read TGCAGTGCCAACACCCAGGGTATAGGCCCTCGTACCGGGGAGCTGTTTTTT. Amino acid sequence: CSANTQGIGPRTGELFF.

The V gene is TRBV4-2, the J gene TRBJ1-5; weak D call: TRBD1 (5 bases). The germline V gene has CDR1 LGHNA and CDR2 YNFKEQ. CDR3 length: 13 amino acids. Trimming shortened V by 5 bases and J by 5 bases, and 10 bases separated the two germline ends. The CDR3 DNA follows: TGTGCCAGCAGCGGAGGGACGCATCAGCCCCAGCATTTT. Protein: CASSGGTHQPQHF.

This clonotype has a handful of counts. CDR3 in DNA: TGTGCCAGCAGTCCTACCTCATGGGGGAATGAGCAGTTCTTC. Translating gives CASSPTSWGNEQFF. The V and J genes are TRBV12-3 or TRBV12-4 and TRBJ2-1; possibly TRBD1 or TRBD2 for D (5 bases each). There are 14 residues in the CDR3. Trimming shortened V by 5 bases and J by 7 bases, and 15 bases separated the two germline ends.

This clonotype was seen at least ten times. The chain employs TRBV12-3 or TRBV12-4 and TRBJ2-5; D is possibly TRBD2 (5 bases). V shed 2 bases and J shed 1 base, with 8 bases lying between them. The CDR3 has 14 residues. CDR3 sequence reads: CASSLFGGQETQYF. The CDR3 nucleotides read TGTGCCAGCAGTTTATTTGGAGGCCAAGAGACCCAGTACTTC.

There are many counts of this clonotype. The chain links TRBV20-1 to TRBJ2-1, with a weak D call TRBD2 (5 bases). Trimming pared 5 bases from V and 6 bases from J, leaving 17 bases between. Germline V lookup: CDR1 DFQATT, CDR2 SNEGSKA (reference sequence). The CDR3 contains 14 residues. The CDR3 is CSAAAGITPNEQFF. CDR3 nucleotides: TGCAGTGCTGCCGCCGGGATCACCCCCAATGAGCAGTTCTTC.

The rearrangement uses TRBV12-3 or TRBV12-4 and TRBJ1-5; TRBD1 matches at 7 bases. The CDR3 loop spans 13 amino acids. Losses at the gene ends were 5 bases for V and 6 bases for J; bases not matched to a gene: 4. The DNA of the CDR3 is TGTGCCAGCAGTCTGACAGGGCCTCAGCCCCAGCATTTT. Its protein is CASSLTGPQPQHF.

This clonotype was picked up a small number of times. V gene TRBV6-4 combines with J gene TRBJ2-5, with 13 nucleotides matching TRBD2. V was pared by 5 bases and J by 2 bases, with 14 bases of the junction left unmatched. The CDR3 has 19 amino acids. Germline assignment: CDR1 MRHNA and CDR2 SNTAGT. The CDR3 DNA follows: TGTGCCAGCAGTCCACTCGGGACTAGCGGGGAGACCGGTCAAGAGACCCAGTACTTC. As protein: CASSPLGTSGETGQETQYF.

The sample holds a few counts of this clonotype. The V call is TRBV20-1, the J call TRBJ2-3; D may be TRBD1 (5 bases). V gave up 0 bases and J gave up 0 bases, with 10 bases separating them. This CDR3 is 15 amino acids long. CDR1 and CDR2 from the germline V gene are DFQATT and SNEGSKA (reference sequence). The CDR3 sequence is CSARDPRASTDTQYF. The CDR3 nucleotides are TGCAGTGCTAGAGACCCCAGGGCTAGCACAGATACGCAGTATTTT.

V usage is TRBV20-1 and J usage is TRBJ1-2, with a weak D call TRBD1 (5 bases). The CDR3 length is 17 residues. The germline gives CDR1 DFQATT, CDR2 SNEGSKA (reference sequence). The V end was cut by 3 bases, the J end by 8 bases, with 28 bases between. The CDR3 loop is CSARPLVGRGPKGGYTF. CDR3 DNA: TGCAGTGCTAGGCCCCTCGTGGGTAGGGGCCCGAAGGGGGGCTACACCTTC.

This clonotype has just a few counts. V gene TRBV10-3 combines with J gene TRBJ2-3; 11 bases are a match to TRBD2. CDR3 length: 17 residues. The V and J ends lost 0 bases and 4 bases, in that order; junction bases with no gene match: 6. The germline V gene encodes CDR1 ENHRY and CDR2 SYGVKD. CDR3 sequence: CAISESIGLAGPDTQYF. CDR3 nucleotide sequence: TGTGCCATCAGTGAGTCGATCGGACTAGCGGGCCCAGATACGCAGTATTTT.

The V and J genes are TRBV29-1 and TRBJ1-2, with D unresolved. V was trimmed by 1 base and J by 6 bases, leaving 18 bases between them. The CDR3 length is 15 residues. The germline CDR1 and CDR2 sequences are SQVTM and ANQGSEA. The CDR3 loop reads CSVEGFVLDGNGYTF. The CDR3 DNA sequence: TGCAGCGTTGAAGGTTTCGTCCTAGACGGAAATGGCTACACCTTC.

This clonotype was recorded many times. V usage is TRBV7-2 and J usage is TRBJ1-4; D is uncertain. The CDR3 extends over 15 amino acids. The ends were cut back, 5 bases at V and 0 bases at J, with 10 bases in the middle. Germline V CDR1 and CDR2: SGHTA, FQGNSA. The DNA of the CDR3 is TGTGCCAGCAGCCCCGGGCAAGCAACTAATGAAAAACTGTTTTTT. Its translation is CASSPGQATNEKLFF.

This clonotype came up a few times. V usage is TRBV20-1 and J usage is TRBJ2-3; perhaps TRBD2 as D (6 bases). Trimming cost V 4 bases and J 4 bases, with 21 bases left between them. The germline gives CDR1 DFQATT, CDR2 SNEGSKA (reference sequence). CDR3 length: 16 amino acids. This CDR3 reads CSATRRLPGGADTQYF. CDR3 in DNA: TGCAGTGCTACAAGGCGACTCCCCGGAGGGGCAGATACGCAGTATTTT.

The gene calls are TRBV7-9 and TRBJ2-5, with 10 bases lining up with TRBD2. The CDR3 covers 15 residues. Germline lookup yields CDR1 SEHNR and CDR2 FQNEAQ (reference sequence). With 5 bases clipped from V and 7 bases from J, the junction kept 10 bases outside the gene matches. DNA of the CDR3: TGTGCCAGCAGCCCCGGACTAGCGGCGTTGCTGACCCAGTACTTC. It is translated as CASSPGLAALLTQYF.

The chain joins TRBV20-1 to TRBJ1-1; D is unclear. V was trimmed by 3 bases and J by 7 bases, leaving 9 bases between them. CDR1 is DFQATT and CDR2 is SNEGSKA in the germline V gene (reference sequence). The CDR3 has 11 residues. This CDR3 is CSARFGSEAFF. Written as DNA, the CDR3 is TGCAGTGCTAGGTTCGGCAGTGAAGCTTTCTTT.

The chain combines TRBV4-1 with TRBJ2-2; D unclear. CDR1 is MGHRA and CDR2 is YSYEKL in the germline V gene. V shed 0 bases and J shed 0 bases, with 5 bases lying between them. The CDR3 has 15 amino acids. The CDR3: CASSQEATNTGELFF. The CDR3 DNA reads TGCGCCAGCAGCCAAGAGGCGACGAACACCGGGGAGCTGTTTTTT.

There are many counts of this clonotype. This sequence joins TRBV29-1 and TRBJ1-1; TRBD1 aligns across 7 bases. CDR3 length equals 14 residues. Germline V gene data show CDR1 as SQVTM and CDR2 as ANQGSEA. V dropped 6 bases and J dropped 6; count of bases not matched to a gene: 13. DNA of the CDR3: TGCAGCGTCGCCCCAGGGGGGGGAAGCGCTGAAGCTTTCTTT. Translated: CSVAPGGGSAEAFF.

This clonotype was seen a few times. V usage is TRBV29-1 and J usage is TRBJ2-1, with 10 bases matching TRBD2. The CDR3 contains 16 residues. V dropped 2 bases and J dropped 4; count of bases not matched to a gene: 8. Germline V lookup: CDR1 SQVTM, CDR2 ANQGSEA. The CDR3 bases are TGCAGCGTTGAACTAGCGGGGGTTCCCGATTACAATGAGCAGTTCTTC. It translates to CSVELAGVPDYNEQFF.

The chain couples TRBV7-2 to TRBJ2-3; D is undetermined. The V and J ends lost 5 bases and 1 base respectively, with 10 bases between them. The V gene's germline CDR1 is SGHTA and CDR2 FQGNSA. This CDR3 spans 14 amino acids. The CDR3 sequence: CASSRTRGTDTQYF. CDR3 DNA sequence: TGTGCCAGCAGCCGCACCCGTGGCACAGATACGCAGTATTTT.

J is TRBJ2-1 and V is TRBV5-1; TRBD2 matches at 15 bases. Germline V CDR1 and CDR2: SGHRS, YFSETQ. The CDR3 has 17 residues. V shed 5 bases, J shed 4 bases, and the junction held 7 bases outside the gene matches. The CDR3 bases are TGCGCCAGCAGATTTGGGGGGACTAGCGGGAGGTACAATGAGCAGTTCTTC. Protein product: CASRFGGTSGRYNEQFF.

This clonotype was seen a few times. The rearrangement joins TRBV5-1 to TRBJ2-5, with TRBD2 identical over 8 bases. In germline, CDR1 is SGHRS, CDR2 YFSETQ. This CDR3 has 14 amino acids. J gave up 5 bases and V 5 bases, and 8 bases lay outside the gene matches. The CDR3 sequence is CASSPPGLGETQYF. Written as DNA, the CDR3 is TGCGCCAGCAGTCCTCCGGGACTAGGGGAGACCCAGTACTTC.

V gene TRBV19 combines with J gene TRBJ2-3, with 10 bases lining up with TRBD2. The ends lost 5 bases at V and 2 bases at J; junction bases unmatched: 4. The germline CDR1 and CDR2 sequences are LNHDA and SQIVND (reference sequence). The CDR3 sequence is 15 residues long. CDR3 sequence reads: CASSVGLATTDTQYF. CDR3 DNA sequence: TGTGCCAGTAGTGTGGGACTAGCGACCACAGATACGCAGTATTTT.

This clonotype was counted only a few times. The chain joins TRBV29-1 to TRBJ2-5, with 10 positions matching TRBD1. The CDR3 loop spans 13 amino acids. CDR1 and CDR2 (germline): SQVTM, ANQGSEA. The V gene end was trimmed by 6 bases and the J gene end by 1 base; junction bases not matched to a gene: 2. Here the CDR3 DNA reads TGCAGCGTAAGACAGGGGGCCCAAGAGACCCAGTACTTC. As protein: CSVRQGAQETQYF.

J is TRBJ2-3 and V is TRBV7-2; 8 bases align to TRBD1. Germline assignment: CDR1 SGHTA and CDR2 FQGNSA. The CDR3 spans 13 residues. The junction had 2 bases not matched to a gene; V was cut back by 5 bases and J by 4 bases. This chain's CDR3 is CASSVTGADTQYF. In nucleotides, the CDR3 is TGTGCCAGCAGCGTGACAGGGGCAGATACGCAGTATTTT.